This TCR beta chain emerged from a study of blood T cells in healthy people across ages. Points from the study as a whole: With unsorted PBMCs, a conclusive comparison of naive versus antigen-experienced cells was not possible. As age increased, TCR beta diversity per million T cells fell in a roughly linear fashion.

The authors ran a second PCR of roughly 7 to 11 cycles using a sample-barcoded 5' primer and a J-beta primer mix. TCRdb ran MiXCR on the 5' RACE reads and lists one entry per CDR3 protein. The sample holds around 1,600,000 distinct CDR3 sequences, 35% to 45% seen once. Details on this clonotype: Its specificity is unknown.

This CDR3 spans 14 amino acids. CDR1 and CDR2 from the germline V gene are LGHNA and YNFKEQ. V gave up 4 bases and J gave up 5 bases, with 11 bases separating them. The sequencing input was blood. V usage is TRBV4-2 and J usage is TRBJ1-4; the D gene is possibly TRBD1 (6 bases). This receptor was obtained from a woman in her late teens or twenties in good health. CDR3 bases: TGTGCCAGCAGCCCGACAGGAGAGAATGAAAAACTGTTTTTT. It yields the protein CASSPTGENEKLFF.